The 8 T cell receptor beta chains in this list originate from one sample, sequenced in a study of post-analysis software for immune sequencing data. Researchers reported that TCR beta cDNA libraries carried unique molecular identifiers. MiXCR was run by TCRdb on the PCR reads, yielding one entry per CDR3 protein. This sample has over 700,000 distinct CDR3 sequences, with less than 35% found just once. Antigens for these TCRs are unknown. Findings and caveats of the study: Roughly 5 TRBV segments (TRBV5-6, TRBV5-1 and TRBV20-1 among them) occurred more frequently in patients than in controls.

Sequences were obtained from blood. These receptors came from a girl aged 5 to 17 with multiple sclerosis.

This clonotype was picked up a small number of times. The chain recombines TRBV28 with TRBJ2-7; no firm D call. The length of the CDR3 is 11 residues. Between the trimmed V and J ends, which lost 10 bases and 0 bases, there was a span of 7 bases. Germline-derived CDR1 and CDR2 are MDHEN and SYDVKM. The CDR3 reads CATSYSYEQYF. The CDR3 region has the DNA TGTGCCACCTCCTACTCCTACGAGCAGTACTTC.

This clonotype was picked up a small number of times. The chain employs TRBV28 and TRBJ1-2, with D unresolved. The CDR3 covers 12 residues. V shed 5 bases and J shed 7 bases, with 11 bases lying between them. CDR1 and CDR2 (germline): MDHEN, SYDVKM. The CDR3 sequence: CASSTRPSGYTF. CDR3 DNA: TGTGCCAGCAGTACCCGCCCATCTGGCTACACCTTC.

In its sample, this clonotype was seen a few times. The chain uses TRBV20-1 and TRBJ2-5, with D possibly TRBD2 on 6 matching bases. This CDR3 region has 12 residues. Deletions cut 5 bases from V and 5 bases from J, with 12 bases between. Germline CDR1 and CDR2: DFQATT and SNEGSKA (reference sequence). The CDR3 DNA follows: TGCAGTGCTTCGACTAGGGCTGAGACCCAGTACTTC. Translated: CSASTRAETQYF.

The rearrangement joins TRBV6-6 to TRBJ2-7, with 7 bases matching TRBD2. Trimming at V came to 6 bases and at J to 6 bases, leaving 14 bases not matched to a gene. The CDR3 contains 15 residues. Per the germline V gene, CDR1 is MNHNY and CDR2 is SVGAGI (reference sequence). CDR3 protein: CASRPPNTGEGEQYF. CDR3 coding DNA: TGTGCCAGCAGACCGCCCAATACCGGGGAGGGCGAGCAGTACTTC.

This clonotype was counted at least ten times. The DNA of the CDR3 is TGTGCCAGCAGCTTAGCCACAGCCCCGGGGGCTTACACCTTC. Residues: CASSLATAPGAYTF. V gene TRBV7-2 combines with J gene TRBJ1-2, with D possibly being TRBD1 (6 bases). With 0 bases removed from V and 11 bases from J, the gap between germline ends came to 16 bases. The CDR3 contains 14 residues. The germline CDR1 and CDR2 sequences are SGHTA and FQGNSA.

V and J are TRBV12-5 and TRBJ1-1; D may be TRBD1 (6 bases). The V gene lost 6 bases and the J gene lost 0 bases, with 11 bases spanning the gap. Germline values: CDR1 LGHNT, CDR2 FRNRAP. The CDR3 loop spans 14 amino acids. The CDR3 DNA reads TGTGCTAGTGGCACAGGGATACTGAACACTGAAGCTTTCTTT. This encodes CASGTGILNTEAFF.

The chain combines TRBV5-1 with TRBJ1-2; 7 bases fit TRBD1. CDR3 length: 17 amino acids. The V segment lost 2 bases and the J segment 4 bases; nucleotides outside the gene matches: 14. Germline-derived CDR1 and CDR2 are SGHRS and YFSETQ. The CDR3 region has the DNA TGCGCCAGCAGCTTCAGGGGGGGCTCCCGGAGATCCTATGGCTACACCTTC. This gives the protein CASSFRGGSRRSYGYTF.

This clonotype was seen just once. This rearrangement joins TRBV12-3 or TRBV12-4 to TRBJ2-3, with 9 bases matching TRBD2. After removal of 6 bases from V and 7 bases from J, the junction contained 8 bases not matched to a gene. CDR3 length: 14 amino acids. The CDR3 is CASRLSGRTNTQYF. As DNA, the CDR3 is TGTGCCAGCAGACTGAGCGGGAGGACGAATACGCAGTATTTT.